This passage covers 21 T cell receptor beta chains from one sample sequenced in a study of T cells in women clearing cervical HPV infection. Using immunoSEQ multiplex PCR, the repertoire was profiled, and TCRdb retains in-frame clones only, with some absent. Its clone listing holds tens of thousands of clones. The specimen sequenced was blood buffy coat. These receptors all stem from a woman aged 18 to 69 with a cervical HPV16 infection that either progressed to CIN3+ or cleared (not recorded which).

CDR3 residues: CASSQTGTGVNEQFF. The CDR3 DNA, read in part, is TGCGCCAGCAGCCAAACCGGGACAGGAGTTAATGAG. The genes are TRBV10-1 and TRBJ2-1, with TRBD1 matching 8 bases. The read halts 3 residues ahead of the CDR3 end, with the missing end drawn from the germline J gene. Germline CDR1 is WNHNN and CDR2 is SYGVQD (reference sequence). The V and J ends lost 6 bases and 7 bases, in that order; junction bases with no gene match: 11. This CDR3 contains 15 residues.

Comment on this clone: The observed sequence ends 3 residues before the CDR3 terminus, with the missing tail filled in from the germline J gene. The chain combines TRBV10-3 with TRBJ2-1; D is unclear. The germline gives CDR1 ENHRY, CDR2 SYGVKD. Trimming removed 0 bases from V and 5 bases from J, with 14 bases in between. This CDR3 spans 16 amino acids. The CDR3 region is CAISESESRVNNEQFF. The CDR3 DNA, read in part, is TGTGCCATCAGTGAGTCCGAAAGTAGGGTAAACAATGAG.

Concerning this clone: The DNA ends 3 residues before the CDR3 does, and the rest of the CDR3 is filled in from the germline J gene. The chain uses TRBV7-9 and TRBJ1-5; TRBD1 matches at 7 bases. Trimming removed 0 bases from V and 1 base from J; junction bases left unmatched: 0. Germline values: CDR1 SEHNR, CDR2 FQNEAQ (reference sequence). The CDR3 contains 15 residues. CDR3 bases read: TGTGCCAGCAGCTTAGCGGGACAGAGCAATCAGCCC. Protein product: CASSLAGQSNQP. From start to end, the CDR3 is CASSLAGQSNQPQHF.

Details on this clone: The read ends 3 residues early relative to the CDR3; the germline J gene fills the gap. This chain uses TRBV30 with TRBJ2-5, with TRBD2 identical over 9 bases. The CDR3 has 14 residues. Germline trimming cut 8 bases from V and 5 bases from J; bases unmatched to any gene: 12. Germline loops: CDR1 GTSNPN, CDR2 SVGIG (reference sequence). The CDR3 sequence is CASRHQGLAETQYF. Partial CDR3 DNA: TGTGCCAGCCGTCATCAAGGACTAGCGGAGACC.

The CDR3 DNA, read in part, is TGTGCCAGTAGTATCTCCGGACTAGCCAAAAACATT. Translation: CASSISGLAKNI. The entire CDR3 protein is CASSISGLAKNIQYF. The chain recombines TRBV19 with TRBJ2-4, with D possibly matching TRBD2 (5 bases). The CDR3 end lies 3 residues beyond the end of the read and is filled in from the germline J gene. The CDR3 has 15 amino acids. The V gene lost 3 bases and the J gene lost 0 bases, with 9 bases spanning the gap. Germline V lookup: CDR1 LNHDA, CDR2 SQIVND (reference sequence).

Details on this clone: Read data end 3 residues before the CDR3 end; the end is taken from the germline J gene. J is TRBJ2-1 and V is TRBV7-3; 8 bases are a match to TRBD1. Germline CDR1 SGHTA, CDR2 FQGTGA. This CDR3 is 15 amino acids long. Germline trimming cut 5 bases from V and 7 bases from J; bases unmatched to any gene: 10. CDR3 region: CASSAQGQVLNEQFF. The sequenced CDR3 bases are TGTGCCAGCAGCGCCCAGGGACAGGTCCTTAATGAG.

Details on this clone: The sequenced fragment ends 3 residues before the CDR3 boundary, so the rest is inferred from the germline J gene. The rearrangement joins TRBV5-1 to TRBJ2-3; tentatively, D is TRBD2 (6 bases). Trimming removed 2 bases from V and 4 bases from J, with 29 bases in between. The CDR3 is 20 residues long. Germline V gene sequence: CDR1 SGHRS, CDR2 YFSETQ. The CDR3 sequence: CASSFLDRWGAGGSADTQYF. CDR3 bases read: TGCGCCAGCAGCTTTCTCGACCGCTGGGGTGCTGGGGGGTCGGCAGATACG.

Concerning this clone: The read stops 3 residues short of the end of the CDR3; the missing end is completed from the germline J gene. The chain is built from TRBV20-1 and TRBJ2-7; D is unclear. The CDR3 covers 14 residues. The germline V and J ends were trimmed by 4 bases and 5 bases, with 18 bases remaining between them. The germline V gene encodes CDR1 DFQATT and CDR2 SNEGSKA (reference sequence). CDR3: CSAILATSQDEQYF. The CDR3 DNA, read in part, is TGCAGTGCTATCCTCGCCACCTCCCAGGACGAG.

CDR3 DNA (partial): TGCGCCAGCAGCTTGGGGTACAGAGAGAACACCGGGGAG. Encoded protein: CASSLGYRENTGE. The entire CDR3 protein is CASSLGYRENTGELFF. This sequence joins TRBV5-1 and TRBJ2-2; D uncertain. The read is 3 residues too short to cover the CDR3 end, so that end is filled in from the germline J gene. The germline V and J ends were trimmed by 0 bases and 1 base, with 10 bases remaining between them. Per the germline V gene, CDR1 is SGHRS and CDR2 is YFSETQ. This CDR3 is 16 amino acids long.

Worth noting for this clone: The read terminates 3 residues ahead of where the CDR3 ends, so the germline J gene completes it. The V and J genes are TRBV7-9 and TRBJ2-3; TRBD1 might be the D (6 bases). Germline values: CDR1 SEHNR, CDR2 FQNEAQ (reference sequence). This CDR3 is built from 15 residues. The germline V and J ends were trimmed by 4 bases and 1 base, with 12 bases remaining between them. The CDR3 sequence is CASSSRDIRTDTQYF. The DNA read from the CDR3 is TGTGCCAGCAGCTCCCGGGACATACGCACAGATACG. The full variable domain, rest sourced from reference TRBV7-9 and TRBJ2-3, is DTGVSQNPRHKITKRGQNVTFRCDPISEHNRLYWYRQTLGQGPEFLTYFQNEAQLEKSRLLSDRFSAERPKGSFSTLEIQRTEQGDSAMYLCASSSRDIRTDTQYFGPGTRLTVL.

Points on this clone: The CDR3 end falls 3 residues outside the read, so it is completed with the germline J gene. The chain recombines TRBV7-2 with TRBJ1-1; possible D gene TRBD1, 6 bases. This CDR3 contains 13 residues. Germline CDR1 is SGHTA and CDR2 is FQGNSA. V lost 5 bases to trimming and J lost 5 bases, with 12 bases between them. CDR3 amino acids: CASSPGVRTEAFF. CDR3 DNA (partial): TGTGCCAGCAGCCCAGGGGTTAGGACTGAA.

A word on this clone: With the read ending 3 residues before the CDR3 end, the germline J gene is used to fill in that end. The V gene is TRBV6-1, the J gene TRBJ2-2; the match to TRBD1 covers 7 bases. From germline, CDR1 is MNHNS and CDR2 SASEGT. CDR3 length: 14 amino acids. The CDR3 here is CASSGGQVSEKLFF. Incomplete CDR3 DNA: TGTGCCAGCAGTGGTGGACAGGTCAGCGAAAAG.

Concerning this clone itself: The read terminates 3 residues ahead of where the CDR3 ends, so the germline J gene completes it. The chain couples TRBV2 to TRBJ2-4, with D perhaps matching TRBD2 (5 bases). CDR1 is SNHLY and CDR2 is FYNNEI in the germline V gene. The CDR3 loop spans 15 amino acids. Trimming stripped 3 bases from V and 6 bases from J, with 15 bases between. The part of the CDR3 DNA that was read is TGTGCCAGCAGTGAGGCAGAGGGCGCGAGAAACATT. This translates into CASSEAEGARNI. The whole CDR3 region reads CASSEAEGARNIQYF.

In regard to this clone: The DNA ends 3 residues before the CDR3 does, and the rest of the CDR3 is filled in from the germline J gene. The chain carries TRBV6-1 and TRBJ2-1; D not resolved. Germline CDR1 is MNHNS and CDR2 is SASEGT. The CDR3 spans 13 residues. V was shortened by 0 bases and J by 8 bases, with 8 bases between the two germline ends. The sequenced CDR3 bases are TGTGCCAGCAGTGAAGCGGGCCACGATGAG. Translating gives CASSEAGHDE. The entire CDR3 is CASSEAGHDEQFF.

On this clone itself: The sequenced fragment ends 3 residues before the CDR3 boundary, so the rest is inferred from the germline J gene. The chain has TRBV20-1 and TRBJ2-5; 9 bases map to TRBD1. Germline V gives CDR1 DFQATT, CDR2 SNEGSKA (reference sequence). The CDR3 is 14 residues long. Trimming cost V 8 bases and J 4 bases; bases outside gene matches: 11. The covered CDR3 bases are TGCAGTTCTATAAAACAGGGGGCTCTAGAGACC. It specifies CSSIKQGALET. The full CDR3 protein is CSSIKQGALETQYF.

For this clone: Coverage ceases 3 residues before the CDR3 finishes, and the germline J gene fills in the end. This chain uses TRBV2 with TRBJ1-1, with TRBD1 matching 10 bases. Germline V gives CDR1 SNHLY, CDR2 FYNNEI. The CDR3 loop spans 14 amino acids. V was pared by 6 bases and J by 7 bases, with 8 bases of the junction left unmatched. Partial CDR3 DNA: TGTGCCAGCAGACAAATAGGGACAGGGGATGAA. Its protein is CASRQIGTGDE. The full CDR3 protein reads CASRQIGTGDEAFF. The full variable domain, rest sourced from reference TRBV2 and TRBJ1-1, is EPEVTQTPSHQVTQMGQEVILRCVPISNHLYFYWYRQILGQKVEFLVSFYNNEISEKSEIFDDQFSVERPDGSNFTLKIRSTKLEDSAMYFCASRQIGTGDEAFFGQGTRLTVV.

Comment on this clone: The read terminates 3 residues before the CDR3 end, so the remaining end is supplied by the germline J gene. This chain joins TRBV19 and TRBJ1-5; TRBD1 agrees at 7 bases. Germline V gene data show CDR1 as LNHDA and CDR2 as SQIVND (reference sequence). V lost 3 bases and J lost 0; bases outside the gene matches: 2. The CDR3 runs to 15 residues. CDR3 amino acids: CASSIGTVSNQPQHF. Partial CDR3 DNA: TGTGCCAGTAGTATCGGGACAGTTAGCAATCAGCCC.

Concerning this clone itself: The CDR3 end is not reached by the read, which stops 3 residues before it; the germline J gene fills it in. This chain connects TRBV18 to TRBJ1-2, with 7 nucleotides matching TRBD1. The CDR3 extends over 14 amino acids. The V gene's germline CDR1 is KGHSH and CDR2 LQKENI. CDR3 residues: CASSGTGVGYDYTF. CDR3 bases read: TGTGCCAGCTCAGGAACAGGGGTTGGCTACGAC.

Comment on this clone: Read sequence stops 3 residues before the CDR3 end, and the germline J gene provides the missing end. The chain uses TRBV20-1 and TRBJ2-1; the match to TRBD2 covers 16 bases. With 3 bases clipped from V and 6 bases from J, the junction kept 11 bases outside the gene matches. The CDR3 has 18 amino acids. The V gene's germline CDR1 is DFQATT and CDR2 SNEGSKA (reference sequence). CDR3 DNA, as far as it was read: TGCAGTGCTAGCCCGGGACTAGCGGGAGGGCCGGTTTTCAATGAG. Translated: CSASPGLAGGPVFNE. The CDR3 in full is CSASPGLAGGPVFNEQFF.

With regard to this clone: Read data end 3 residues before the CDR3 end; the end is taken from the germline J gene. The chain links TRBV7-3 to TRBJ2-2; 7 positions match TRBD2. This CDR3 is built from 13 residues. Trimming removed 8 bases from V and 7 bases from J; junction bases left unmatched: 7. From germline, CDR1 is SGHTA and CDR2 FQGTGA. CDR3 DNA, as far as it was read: TGTGCCAGCGAAGGACTAGTGGGCGGGGAG. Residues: CASEGLVGGE. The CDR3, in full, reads CASEGLVGGELFF.

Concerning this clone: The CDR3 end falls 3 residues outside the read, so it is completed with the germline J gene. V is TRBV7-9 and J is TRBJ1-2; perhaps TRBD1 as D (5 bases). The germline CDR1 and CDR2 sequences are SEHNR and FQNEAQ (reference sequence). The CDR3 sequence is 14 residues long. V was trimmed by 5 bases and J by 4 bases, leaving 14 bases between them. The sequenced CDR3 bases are TGTGCCAGCAGCGTACAGGCCCAGGTCTATGGC. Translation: CASSVQAQVYG. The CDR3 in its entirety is CASSVQAQVYGYTF.